A single sample gave rise to the 24 T cell receptor beta chains below, sequenced in a study of OX40 agonist ivuxolimab in advanced cancers. Profiled with immunoSEQ multiplex PCR; TCRdb holds only in-frame clones, not every one. There are 80,000 or so clones in the sample; approximately 95% occur only once, and approximately 0.32% lies in the top ten. The sample consisted of CD4+ or CD8+ T cells sorted from blood, taken in a trial of the OX40 agonist ivuxolimab. The receptors come from an adult with an advanced solid tumor such as melanoma, head and neck, liver or kidney cancer.

The rearrangement links TRBV9 to TRBJ1-5; perhaps TRBD1 as D (6 bases). Trimming took off 4 bases at V and 1 base at J, with 9 bases between the two ends. CDR3 size: 14 residues. The germline gives CDR1 SGDLS, CDR2 YYNGEE. The CDR3 nucleotides are TGTGCCAGCAGCCCCGGACAGAGCAATCAGCCCCAGCATTTT. It codes for CASSPGQSNQPQHF.

This clone was recorded a few times. The genes are TRBV20-1 and TRBJ1-1, with D hard to call. CDR1 and CDR2 (germline): DFQATT, SNEGSKA (reference sequence). V lost 6 bases and J 6 bases, leaving 5 bases between the germline ends. The CDR3 sequence is 9 residues long. This CDR3 is CSASPEAFF. CDR3 sequence (DNA): TGCAGTGCATCCCCTGAAGCTTTCTTT.

This sequence joins TRBV7-2 and TRBJ2-1; either TRBD1 or TRBD2 may fit D (5 bases each). Trimming took 4 bases from V and 4 from J, leaving 11 bases between them. CDR1 and CDR2 from the germline V gene are SGHTA and FQGNSA. The CDR3 consists of 14 residues. The CDR3 DNA follows: TGTGCCAGCAGCTCGCCGGGACCTTACAATGAGCAGTTCTTC. Residues: CASSSPGPYNEQFF.

The CDR3 sequence is CASSLESGGGPSSYEQYF. The CDR3 DNA reads TGTGCCAGCAGTTTAGAGTCCGGGGGAGGGCCCAGCTCCTACGAGCAGTACTTC. The chain employs TRBV27 and TRBJ2-7; TRBD2 agrees at 7 bases. Germline CDR1 reads MNHEY; CDR2 reads SMNVEV (reference sequence). This CDR3 has 18 amino acids. V gave up 2 bases and J gave up 0 bases; unmatched junction bases: 13.

Remarks on this clone: Other nucleotide sequences from this sample produce the same CDR3. The chain couples TRBV7-2 to TRBJ1-5; D remains ambiguous. This CDR3 comprises 12 residues. The germline V gene has CDR1 SGHTA and CDR2 FQGNSA. The V and J ends lost 5 bases and 4 bases respectively, with 6 bases between them. CDR3: CASSPPNQPQHF. For the CDR3, the DNA is TGTGCCAGCAGCCCCCCAAATCAGCCCCAGCATTTT.

The V gene is TRBV12-5, the J gene TRBJ2-1; weak D call: TRBD2 (5 bases). V dropped 5 bases and J dropped 9 bases, with 14 bases sitting between them. The V gene's germline CDR1 is LGHNT and CDR2 FRNRAP. The CDR3 extends over 13 amino acids. The CDR3 coding sequence is TGTGCTAGTGGTCTCCAACCTAGCAGTGAGCAGTTCTTC. Protein: CASGLQPSSEQFF.

The chain uses TRBV2 and TRBJ2-3, with D unclear. The CDR3 length is 16 residues. CDR1 and CDR2 from the germline V gene are SNHLY and FYNNEI. The V end was cut by 0 bases, the J end by 2 bases, with 12 bases between. The CDR3 spells CASSEARLSPTDTQYF. The CDR3 DNA reads TGTGCCAGCAGTGAAGCCCGACTTTCACCCACAGATACGCAGTATTTT.

The gene calls are TRBV19 and TRBJ2-6; either TRBD1 or TRBD2 may supply D (5 bases each). V gave up 8 bases and J gave up 0 bases, with 14 bases separating them. Per the germline V gene, CDR1 is LNHDA and CDR2 is SQIVND (reference sequence). The CDR3 loop spans 16 amino acids. The CDR3 region is CASHPSGGSGANVLTF. CDR3 DNA: TGTGCCAGTCATCCGTCTGGGGGCTCTGGGGCCAACGTCCTGACTTTC.

The chain has TRBV11-2 and TRBJ2-7; D is undetermined. This CDR3 is 16 amino acids long. V was clipped by 7 bases and J by 0 bases, with 19 bases between them. Per germline, CDR1 SGHAT and CDR2 FQNNGV. The CDR3 coding sequence is TGTGCCAGCACCAACTCCCCCCTAACAGCCTCCTACGAGCAGTACTTC. The encoded protein is CASTNSPLTASYEQYF.

The genes are TRBV6-5 and TRBJ2-1; D ambiguous. The ends were cut back, 3 bases at V and 0 bases at J, with 3 bases in the middle. This CDR3 spans 13 amino acids. The V gene's germline CDR1 is MNHEY and CDR2 SVGAGI. This CDR3 reads CASSYISYNEQFF. CDR3 sequence (DNA): TGTGCCAGCAGTTATATCTCCTACAATGAGCAGTTCTTC.

V usage is TRBV20-1 and J usage is TRBJ2-1; 9 nucleotides agree with TRBD2. The CDR3 runs to 11 residues. CDR1 and CDR2 from the germline V gene are DFQATT and SNEGSKA (reference sequence). V lost 4 bases and J lost 14; bases outside the gene matches: 6. CDR3 amino acids: CSATGLAHEFF. CDR3 DNA sequence: TGCAGTGCTACGGGACTAGCCCATGAGTTCTTC.

The rearrangement uses TRBV11-2 and TRBJ2-7; D not resolved. The germline CDR1 and CDR2 sequences are SGHAT and FQNNGV. Trimming removed 4 bases from V and 0 bases from J, with 7 bases in between. The CDR3 covers 13 residues. The CDR3 DNA sequence: TGTGCCAGCAGCTGGCAGGACTCCTACGAGCAGTACTTC. This gives the protein CASSWQDSYEQYF.

V and J are TRBV7-3 and TRBJ2-3, with a weak D call TRBD2 (5 bases). V dropped 2 bases and J dropped 2 bases, with 8 bases sitting between them. This CDR3 spans 14 amino acids. Germline V lookup: CDR1 SGHTA, CDR2 FQGTGA. The DNA for the CDR3 is TGTGCCAGCAGCTTAGGTCTAGCCACAGATACGCAGTATTTT. Translation gives CASSLGLATDTQYF.

Concerning this clone: Sequence at one end of the junction differs from germline and may be a read error. This sequence joins TRBV5-4 and TRBJ2-2; tentatively, D is TRBD1 or TRBD2 (7 bases each). Germline CDR1 is SGHNT and CDR2 is YYREEE (reference sequence). The CDR3 has 14 residues. Here the CDR3 reads CASSMTGTTGELFF. Here the CDR3 DNA reads TGTGCCAGCAGCATGACAGGGACTACCGGTGAGCTGTTTTTT.

The rearrangement uses TRBV28 and TRBJ2-1; 11 bases agree with TRBD2. Looked up from germline, CDR1 is MDHEN and CDR2 is SYDVKM. The CDR3 is made up of 14 amino acids. The junction had 7 bases not matched to a gene; V was cut back by 7 bases and J by 8 bases. CDR3 in amino acids: CASNGLAGGYEQFF. In nucleotides, the CDR3 is TGTGCCAGCAATGGGCTAGCGGGGGGTTATGAGCAGTTCTTC.

J is TRBJ2-3 and V is TRBV9, with D unclear. Germline assignment: CDR1 SGDLS and CDR2 YYNGEE. Trimming stripped 2 bases from V and 2 bases from J, with 12 bases between. The CDR3 is made up of 15 amino acids. The CDR3 sequence: CASSVSLRSTDTQYF. In DNA, the CDR3 is TGTGCCAGCAGCGTCTCCTTAAGATCCACAGATACGCAGTATTTT.

The CDR3 DNA is TGTGCCAGCAGTTACGGCGCTGTGGGGAGGGAGCAGTACTTC. Its protein product is CASSYGAVGREQYF. The J gene is TRBJ2-7, the V gene TRBV6-6, with D tentatively TRBD2 (6 bases). In germline, CDR1 is MNHNY, CDR2 SVGAGI (reference sequence). V gave up 2 bases and J gave up 7 bases, with 15 bases separating them. There are 14 residues in the CDR3.

The chain couples TRBV18 to TRBJ2-7; D tentatively fits TRBD1 or TRBD2 (5 bases each). The CDR3 is made up of 14 amino acids. Deletions cut 4 bases from V and 4 bases from J, with 14 bases between. Germline CDR1 KGHSH, CDR2 LQKENI. The CDR3 is CASSRAGTLYEQYF. The DNA of the CDR3 is TGTGCCAGCTCACGTGCTGGGACCCTATACGAGCAGTACTTC.

The gene calls are TRBV5-5 and TRBJ2-5; 7 nucleotides agree with TRBD1. The CDR3 loop spans 13 amino acids. V lost 4 bases and J lost 5; bases outside the gene matches: 5. CDR1 and CDR2 (germline): SGHKS, YYEKEE (reference sequence). The CDR3 protein is CASSPGQVETQYF. DNA for the CDR3: TGTGCCAGCAGCCCCGGACAGGTCGAGACCCAGTACTTC.

V gene TRBV6-1 combines with J gene TRBJ1-5, with D unclear. This CDR3 contains 15 residues. Trimming removed 0 bases at V and 7 bases at J, with 13 bases between. The germline V gene encodes CDR1 MNHNS and CDR2 SASEGT. CDR3 coding DNA: TGTGCCAGCAGTGAAGCGGACTCCCCGCGCCAGCCCCAGCATTTT. The encoded protein is CASSEADSPRQPQHF.

This chain uses TRBV29-1 with TRBJ2-1, with D perhaps given as TRBD1 or TRBD2 (7 bases each). The CDR3 runs to 14 residues. V lost 7 bases and J lost 0, with 13 bases in between. CDR1 is SQVTM and CDR2 is ANQGSEA in the germline V gene. CDR3 in amino acids: CSAQGGSSYNEQFF. CDR3 coding DNA: TGCAGCGCCCAGGGGGGGAGCTCCTACAATGAGCAGTTCTTC.

The chain carries TRBV29-1 and TRBJ2-1; D unclear. The V and J ends lost 7 bases and 1 base respectively, with 11 bases between them. This CDR3 contains 13 residues. Germline values: CDR1 SQVTM, CDR2 ANQGSEA. The CDR3 DNA is TGCAGCGCCCATGTAGGGTCCTACAATGAGCAGTTCTTC. Translated: CSAHVGSYNEQFF.

The chain is built from TRBV6-1 and TRBJ1-1; tentative D call: TRBD1 (5 bases). The CDR3 runs 13 residues. Germline V lookup: CDR1 MNHNS, CDR2 SASEGT. V dropped 6 bases and J dropped 5 bases, with 13 bases sitting between them. The CDR3 spells CASRYLTATEAFF. DNA of the CDR3: TGTGCCAGCAGGTACTTGACAGCTACTGAAGCTTTCTTT.

This sequence joins TRBV29-1 and TRBJ1-1; possibly TRBD1 for D (5 bases). V was clipped by 4 bases and J by 6 bases, with 15 bases between them. Germline CDR1 reads SQVTM; CDR2 reads ANQGSEA. This CDR3 is built from 13 residues. The CDR3 DNA is TGCAGCGTTGCACAGGCTCCGAAGGCTGAAGCTTTCTTT. Its protein product is CSVAQAPKAEAFF.